This section outlines one T cell receptor beta chain sequence together with its context. The CDR3 runs 13 residues. Trimming took off 8 bases at V and 6 bases at J, with 16 bases between the two ends. Germline CDR1 reads ENHRY; CDR2 reads SYGVKD. This specimen belongs to a study of shared clonotypes between healthy human individuals. Clones were read by immunoSEQ multiplex PCR, and TCRdb kept only the in-frame ones, dropping some. The sample contains fewer than 500,000 clones, around 79% of which appear only once. The sample consisted of PBMCs. The genes are TRBV10-3 and TRBJ1-2; tentatively, D is TRBD1 (5 bases). The receptor comes from a woman in her 40s in good health. Some clones in this sample may be carry-over from other donors' samples. The CDR3, as DNA: TGTGCCATCGTGAGGGGCGCGGGAGATGGCTACACCTTC. The encoded protein is CAIVRGAGDGYTF.